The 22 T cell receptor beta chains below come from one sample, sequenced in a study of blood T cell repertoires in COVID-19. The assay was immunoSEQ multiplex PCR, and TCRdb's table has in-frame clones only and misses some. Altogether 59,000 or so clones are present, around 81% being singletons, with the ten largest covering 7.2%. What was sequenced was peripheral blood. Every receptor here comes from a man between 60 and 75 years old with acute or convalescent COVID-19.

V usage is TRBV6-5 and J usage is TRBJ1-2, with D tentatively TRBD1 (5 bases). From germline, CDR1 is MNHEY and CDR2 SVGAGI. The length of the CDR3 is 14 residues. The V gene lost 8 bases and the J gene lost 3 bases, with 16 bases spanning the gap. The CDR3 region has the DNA TGTGCCAGCTTCAAAAGGGGTTCTTACTATGGCTACACCTTC. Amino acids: CASFKRGSYYGYTF.

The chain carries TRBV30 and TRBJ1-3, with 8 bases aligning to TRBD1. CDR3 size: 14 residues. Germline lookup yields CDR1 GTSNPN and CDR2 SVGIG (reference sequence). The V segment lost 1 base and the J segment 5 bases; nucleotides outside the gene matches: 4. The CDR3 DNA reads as TGTGCCTGGAGTGACCAGGGGGCGCGAAACACCATATATTTT. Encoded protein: CAWSDQGARNTIYF.

CDR3 DNA: TGTGCCTGGACTGGCCGATCCCTCTCTGGAAACACCATATATTTT. This encodes CAWTGRSLSGNTIYF. The chain employs TRBV30 and TRBJ1-3; no definite D call. Germline V gives CDR1 GTSNPN, CDR2 SVGIG (reference sequence). The CDR3 runs to 15 residues. V lost 4 bases, J lost 0 bases, and 13 bases lay in between.

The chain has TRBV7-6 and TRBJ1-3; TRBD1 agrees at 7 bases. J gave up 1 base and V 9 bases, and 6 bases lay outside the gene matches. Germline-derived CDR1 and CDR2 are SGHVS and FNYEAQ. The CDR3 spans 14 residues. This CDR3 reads CASKKGASGNTIYF. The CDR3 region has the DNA TGTGCCAGTAAGAAGGGGGCTTCTGGAAACACCATATATTTT.

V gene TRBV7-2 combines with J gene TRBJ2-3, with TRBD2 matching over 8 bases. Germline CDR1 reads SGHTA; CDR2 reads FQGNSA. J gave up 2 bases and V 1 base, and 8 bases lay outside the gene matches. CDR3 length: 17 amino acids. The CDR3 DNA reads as TGTGCCAGCAGCTTAGGGGGGAGCGGGGGCCTCACAGATACGCAGTATTTT. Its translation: CASSLGGSGGLTDTQYF.

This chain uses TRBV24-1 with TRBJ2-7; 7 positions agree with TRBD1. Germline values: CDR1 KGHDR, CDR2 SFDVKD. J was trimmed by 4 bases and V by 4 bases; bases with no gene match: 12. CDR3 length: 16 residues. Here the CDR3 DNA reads TGTGCCACCAGTGACCCAAAAGACAGGGCAGGATACGAGCAGTACTTC. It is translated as CATSDPKDRAGYEQYF.

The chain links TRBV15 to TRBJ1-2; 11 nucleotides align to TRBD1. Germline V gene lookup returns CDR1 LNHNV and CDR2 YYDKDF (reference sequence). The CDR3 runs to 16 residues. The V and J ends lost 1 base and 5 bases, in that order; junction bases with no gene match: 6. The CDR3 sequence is CATSRGAGQGGYGYTF. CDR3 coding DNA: TGTGCCACCAGCAGAGGGGCGGGACAGGGGGGTTATGGCTACACCTTC. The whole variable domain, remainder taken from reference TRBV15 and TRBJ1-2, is DAMVIQNPRYQVTQFGKPVTLSCSQTLNHNVMYWYQQKSSQAPKLLFHYYDKDFNNEADTPDNFQSRRPNTSFCFLDIRSPGLGDTAMYLCATSRGAGQGGYGYTFGSGTRLTVV.

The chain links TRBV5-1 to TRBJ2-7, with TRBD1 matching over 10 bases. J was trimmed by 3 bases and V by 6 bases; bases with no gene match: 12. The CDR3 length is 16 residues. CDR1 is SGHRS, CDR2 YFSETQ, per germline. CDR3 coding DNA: TGCGCCAGCAACCAGGGGCAAGGACAGGGGGTCTACGAGCAGTACTTC. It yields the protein CASNQGQGQGVYEQYF.

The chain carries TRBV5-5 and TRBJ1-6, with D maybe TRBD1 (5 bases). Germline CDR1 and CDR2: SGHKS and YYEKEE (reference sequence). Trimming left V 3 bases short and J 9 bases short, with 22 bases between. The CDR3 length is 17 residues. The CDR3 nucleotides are TGTGCCAGCAGCTCCCGGTTCGGGGGGAGTGTTACTTCACCCCTCCACTTT. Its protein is CASSSRFGGSVTSPLHF.

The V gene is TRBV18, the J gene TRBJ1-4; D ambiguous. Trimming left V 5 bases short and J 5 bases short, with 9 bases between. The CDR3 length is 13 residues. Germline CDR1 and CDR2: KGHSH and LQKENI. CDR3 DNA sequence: TGTGCCAGCTCAGAGGGTCTAAATGAAAAACTGTTTTTT. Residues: CASSEGLNEKLFF.

CDR3 DNA sequence: TGTGCCAGCAGTGTAGGACTAGCATATGAGCAGTTCTTC. Translating it yields CASSVGLAYEQFF. The J gene is TRBJ2-1, the V gene TRBV2, with TRBD2 matching 8 bases. CDR1 SNHLY and CDR2 FYNNEI come from the germline V gene. The CDR3 is 13 residues long. V trimming: 4 bases; J trimming: 8 bases; junction bases outside the gene matches: 4.

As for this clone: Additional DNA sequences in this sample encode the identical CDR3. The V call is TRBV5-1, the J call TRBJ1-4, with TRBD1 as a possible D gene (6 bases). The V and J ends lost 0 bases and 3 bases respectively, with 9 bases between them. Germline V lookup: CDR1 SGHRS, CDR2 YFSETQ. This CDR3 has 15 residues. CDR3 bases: TGCGCCAGCAGCTTGGGCCAGGGGTCTAATGAAAAACTGTTTTTT. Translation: CASSLGQGSNEKLFF.

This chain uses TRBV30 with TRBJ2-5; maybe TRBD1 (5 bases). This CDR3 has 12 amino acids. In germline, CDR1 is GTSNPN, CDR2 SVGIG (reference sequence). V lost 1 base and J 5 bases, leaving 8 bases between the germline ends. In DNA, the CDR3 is TGTGCCTGGAGTGGACAGATGGAGACCCAGTACTTC. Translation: CAWSGQMETQYF.

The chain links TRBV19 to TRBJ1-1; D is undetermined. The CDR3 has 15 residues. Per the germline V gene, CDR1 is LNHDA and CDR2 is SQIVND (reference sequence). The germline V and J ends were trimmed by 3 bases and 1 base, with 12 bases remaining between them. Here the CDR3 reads CASSMDHRGNTEAFF. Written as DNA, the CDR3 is TGTGCCAGTAGTATGGACCACCGGGGGAACACTGAAGCTTTCTTT.

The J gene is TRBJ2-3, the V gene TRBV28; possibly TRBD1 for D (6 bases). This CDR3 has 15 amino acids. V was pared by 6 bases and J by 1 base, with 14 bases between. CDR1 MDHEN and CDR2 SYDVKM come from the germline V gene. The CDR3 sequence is CASSLGGTGTDTQYF. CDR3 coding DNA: TGTGCCAGCAGCCTTGGGGGCACTGGCACAGATACGCAGTATTTT.

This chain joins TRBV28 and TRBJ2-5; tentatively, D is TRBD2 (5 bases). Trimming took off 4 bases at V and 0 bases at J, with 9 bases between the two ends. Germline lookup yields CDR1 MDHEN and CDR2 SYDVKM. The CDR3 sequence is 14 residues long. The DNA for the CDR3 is TGTGCCAGCAGTTCGGGGTTGTACCAAGAGACCCAGTACTTC. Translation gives CASSSGLYQETQYF. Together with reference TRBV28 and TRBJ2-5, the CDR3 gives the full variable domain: DVKVTQSSRYLVKRTGEKVFLECVQDMDHENMFWYRQDPGLGLRLIYFSYDVKMKEKGDIPEGYSVSREKKERFSLILESASTNQTSMYLCASSSGLYQETQYFGPGTRLLVL.

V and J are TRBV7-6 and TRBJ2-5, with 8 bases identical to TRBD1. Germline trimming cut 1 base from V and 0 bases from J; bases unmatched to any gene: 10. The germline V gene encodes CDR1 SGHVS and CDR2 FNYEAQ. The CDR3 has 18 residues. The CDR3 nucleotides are TGTGCCAGCAGCTTAGTGGCCAGGGGGCTACCCAACCAAGAGACCCAGTACTTC. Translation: CASSLVARGLPNQETQYF.

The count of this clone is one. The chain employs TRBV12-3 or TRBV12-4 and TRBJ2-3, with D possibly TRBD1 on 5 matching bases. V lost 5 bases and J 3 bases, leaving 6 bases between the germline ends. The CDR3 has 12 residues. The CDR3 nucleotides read TGTGCCAGCAGTCAGGGTACAGATACGCAGTATTTT. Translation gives CASSQGTDTQYF.

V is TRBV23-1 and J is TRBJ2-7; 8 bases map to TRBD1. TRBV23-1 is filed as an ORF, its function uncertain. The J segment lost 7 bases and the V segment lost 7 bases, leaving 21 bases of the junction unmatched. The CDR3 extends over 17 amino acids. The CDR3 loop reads CASTKIRTGKGMWEQYF. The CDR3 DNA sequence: TGCGCCAGCACCAAAATCCGGACAGGGAAGGGTATGTGGGAGCAGTACTTC.

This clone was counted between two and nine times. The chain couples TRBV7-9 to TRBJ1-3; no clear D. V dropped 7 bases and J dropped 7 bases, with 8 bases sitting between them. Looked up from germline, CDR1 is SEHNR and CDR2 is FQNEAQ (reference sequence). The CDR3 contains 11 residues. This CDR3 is CASTPQNTIYF. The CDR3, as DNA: TGTGCCAGCACTCCCCAGAACACCATATATTTT.

CDR3 in DNA: TGTGCCAGCAGCCTCTCCTACGAGCAGTACTTC. Its protein product is CASSLSYEQYF. The chain has TRBV7-2 and TRBJ2-7; D remains unclear. This CDR3 has 11 amino acids. Per the germline V gene, CDR1 is SGHTA and CDR2 is FQGNSA. Trimming took off 5 bases at V and 0 bases at J, with 2 bases between the two ends.

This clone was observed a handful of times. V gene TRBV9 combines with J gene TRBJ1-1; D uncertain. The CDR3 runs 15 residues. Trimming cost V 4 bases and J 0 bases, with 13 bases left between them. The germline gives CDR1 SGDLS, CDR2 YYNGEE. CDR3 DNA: TGTGCCAGCAGCACCTCCGGGAGGATGAACACTGAAGCTTTCTTT. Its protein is CASSTSGRMNTEAFF.